The 29 T cell receptor beta chains below were found in one sample sequenced in a study of cytomegalovirus exposure and HLA in healthy donors. Use of 60 Vbeta and 13 Jbeta primers characterized the PCR. TCRdb keeps only in-frame clones here, not all; method: immunoSEQ multiplex PCR. The data contain 60,000 to 90,000 clones, about 70% of them singletons. The specimen was PBMCs. Source of these receptors: a man aged 40-50 years in good health and CMV-seropositive.

The chain combines TRBV5-1 with TRBJ1-4; tentative D call: TRBD1 (5 bases). V was pared by 0 bases and J by 8 bases, with 17 bases between. CDR3 size: 16 residues. Germline loops: CDR1 SGHRS, CDR2 YFSETQ. CDR3 in DNA: TGCGCCAGCAGCTTGGGTAGGCTCGGGGGAAAGGAAAAACTGTTTTTT. It specifies CASSLGRLGGKEKLFF.

The count of this clone is one. The junction and the germline gene differ at one end; a read error may be behind it. The sample contains more than one DNA sequence encoding this CDR3. The chain couples TRBV5-8 to TRBJ1-2; 10 nucleotides agree with TRBD1. Germline V gives CDR1 SGHTS, CDR2 YDEGEE. CDR3 length: 14 residues. CDR3 coding DNA: TGTGCCAGCAGCTCGCTGACAGGGGGCTATGGCTACACTTTC. This translates into CASSSLTGGYGYTF.

This clone showed up just once. The gene calls are TRBV28 and TRBJ2-7; 8 bases are a match to TRBD2. This CDR3 is 14 amino acids long. Germline CDR1 reads MDHEN; CDR2 reads SYDVKM. The junction had 7 bases not matched to a gene; V was cut back by 6 bases and J by 3 bases. The CDR3, as DNA: TGTGCCAGCAGACACAGCGGGAGTAGCTACGAGCAGTACTTC. It is translated as CASRHSGSSYEQYF.

The chain combines TRBV5-4 with TRBJ1-1; D not certain. CDR3 length equals 14 residues. V gave up 4 bases and J gave up 6 bases, with 16 bases separating them. Germline CDR1 is SGHNT and CDR2 is YYREEE (reference sequence). This CDR3 reads CASSHQRGSAEAFF. DNA of the CDR3: TGTGCCAGCAGCCACCAGAGAGGATCAGCTGAAGCTTTCTTT.

The sample holds a few counts of this clone. The V and J genes are TRBV7-8 and TRBJ1-1, with TRBD1 as a possible D gene (6 bases). Trimming cost V 7 bases and J 3 bases, with 15 bases left between them. This CDR3 contains 14 residues. Germline V gene sequence: CDR1 SGHVS, CDR2 FQNEAQ. The CDR3 bases are TGTGCCAGCAAGCGGTCCCCAGGGGACACTGAAGCTTTCTTT. It is translated as CASKRSPGDTEAFF.

There are a few counts of this clone. This rearrangement joins TRBV2 to TRBJ1-5, with 7 bases matching TRBD1. The CDR3 is 15 residues long. The V gene's germline CDR1 is SNHLY and CDR2 FYNNEI. After removal of 6 bases from V and 9 bases from J, the junction contained 14 bases not matched to a gene. The chain's CDR3 is CASRDEQGRYRPQHF. The CDR3 DNA reads as TGTGCCAGCAGAGATGAACAGGGGAGGTATCGGCCCCAGCATTTT.

The CDR3 nucleotides read TGTGCCAGCAGTGAACCCGGGAGAGGCTACACCTTC. Its translation is CASSEPGRGYTF. V gene TRBV6-1 combines with J gene TRBJ1-2; unclear D gene. The germline gives CDR1 MNHNS, CDR2 SASEGT. The CDR3 is 12 amino acids. Trimming cost V 2 bases and J 8 bases, with 9 bases left between them.

The rearrangement links TRBV19 to TRBJ1-2; tentatively, D is TRBD1 (6 bases). The CDR3 spans 15 residues. The germline V gene has CDR1 LNHDA and CDR2 SQIVND (reference sequence). V lost 5 bases, J lost 0 bases, and 13 bases lay in between. The CDR3 DNA follows: TGTGCCAGTAGTGTCGGACAGACACCTAACTATGGCTACACCTTC. As protein: CASSVGQTPNYGYTF.

V gene TRBV5-1 combines with J gene TRBJ2-2; 7 positions match TRBD1. After removal of 3 bases from V and 1 base from J, the junction contained 3 bases not matched to a gene. The CDR3 spans 15 residues. The germline V gene has CDR1 SGHRS and CDR2 YFSETQ. Written as DNA, the CDR3 is TGCGCCAGCAGCTCAAGACAGGGGAACACCGGGGAGCTGTTTTTT. This sequence encodes CASSSRQGNTGELFF.

V and J are TRBV30 and TRBJ2-3; 10 bases line up with TRBD2. The CDR3 contains 14 residues. In germline, CDR1 is GTSNPN, CDR2 SVGIG (reference sequence). J lost 6 bases, V lost 2 bases, and 5 bases had no gene match. Here the CDR3 DNA reads TGTGCCTGGAGTAGCGGGGGGGCCAGGGATACGCAGTATTTT. It is translated as CAWSSGGARDTQYF.

In DNA form, the CDR3 reads TGTGCCAGCAGCTTGCGGGGGGAGACCCAGTACTTC. This encodes CASSLRGETQYF. The chain employs TRBV7-9 and TRBJ2-5; TRBD2 matches 7 bases. This CDR3 has 12 residues. V was pared by 3 bases and J by 5 bases, with 0 bases of the junction left unmatched. CDR1 is SEHNR, CDR2 FQNEAQ, per germline (reference sequence).

The chain couples TRBV19 to TRBJ1-2; D is unclear. The CDR3 sequence is 13 residues long. CDR1 LNHDA and CDR2 SQIVND come from the germline V gene (reference sequence). Trimming left V 8 bases short and J 0 bases short, with 10 bases between. CDR3 in amino acids: CASQRAPNYGYTF. As DNA, the CDR3 is TGTGCCAGTCAGAGGGCACCTAACTATGGCTACACCTTC.

The rearrangement joins TRBV7-9 to TRBJ1-1; no clear D. Trimming removed 3 bases from V and 0 bases from J, with 5 bases in between. Germline V gene sequence: CDR1 SEHNR, CDR2 FQNEAQ (reference sequence). This CDR3 has 13 amino acids. CDR3 residues: CASSFPVNTEAFF. The DNA of the CDR3 is TGTGCCAGCAGCTTCCCAGTGAACACTGAAGCTTTCTTT. The full variable domain, rest sourced from reference TRBV7-9 and TRBJ1-1, is DTGVSQNPRHKITKRGQNVTFRCDPISEHNRLYWYRQTLGQGPEFLTYFQNEAQLEKSRLLSDRFSAERPKGSFSTLEIQRTEQGDSAMYLCASSFPVNTEAFFGQGTRLTVV.

The V call is TRBV6-1, the J call TRBJ1-2, with D possibly TRBD1 on 6 matching bases. CDR1 and CDR2 (germline): MNHNS, SASEGT. The CDR3 contains 16 residues. The V end lost 4 bases, the J end lost 8 bases, and 23 bases lay between the germline ends. In DNA form, the CDR3 reads TGTGCCAGCAGTGCGGACAGCGCTGAACTTCCTACCGGCTACACCTTC. This sequence encodes CASSADSAELPTGYTF.

This clone was observed a few times. The rearrangement uses TRBV6-1 and TRBJ1-2; the D gene is possibly TRBD1 (6 bases). The CDR3 spans 14 residues. CDR1 is MNHNS and CDR2 is SASEGT in the germline V gene. V shed 0 bases and J shed 4 bases, with 9 bases lying between them. Here the CDR3 DNA reads TGTGCCAGCAGTGAAGCGGGCAGGGGCTATGGCTACACCTTC. It encodes CASSEAGRGYGYTF.

The rearrangement uses TRBV27 and TRBJ2-7; TRBD1 matches at 12 bases. Germline V gene lookup returns CDR1 MNHEY and CDR2 SMNVEV (reference sequence). J gave up 4 bases and V 5 bases, and 9 bases lay outside the gene matches. The CDR3 totals 16 residues. The DNA for the CDR3 is TGTGCCAGCAGTCGGTCCGGGACAGGGGGCGGGTACGAGCAGTACTTC. Its translation is CASSRSGTGGGYEQYF.

The CDR3, as DNA: TGTGCCAGCAGCTTATTCCCGGGACAGGGGTACTCTGGAAACACCATATATTTT. Protein sequence: CASSLFPGQGYSGNTIYF. The chain recombines TRBV11-2 with TRBJ1-3, with TRBD1 matching over 10 bases. The CDR3 is made up of 18 amino acids. V shed 2 bases, J shed 0 bases, and the junction held 7 bases outside the gene matches. From germline, CDR1 is SGHAT and CDR2 FQNNGV.

The chain carries TRBV5-1 and TRBJ2-7, with a tentative D call TRBD1 (5 bases). V lost 1 base and J lost 2, with 19 bases in between. CDR3 length: 17 residues. Germline V gene sequence: CDR1 SGHRS, CDR2 YFSETQ. The CDR3 DNA follows: TGCGCCAGCAGCTTGTTGTGGGGCCAAGCTGAAACCTACGAGCAGTACTTC. Translating it yields CASSLLWGQAETYEQYF.

The J gene is TRBJ2-2, the V gene TRBV5-4, with a possible D match to TRBD1 (6 bases). Germline V gene lookup returns CDR1 SGHNT and CDR2 YYREEE (reference sequence). Trimming pared 4 bases from V and 1 base from J, leaving 8 bases between. This CDR3 spans 14 amino acids. CDR3 amino acids: CASSQGGNTGELFF. The CDR3 nucleotides read TGTGCCAGCAGCCAAGGGGGGAACACCGGGGAGCTGTTTTTT.

The gene calls are TRBV18 and TRBJ2-2; D gene unclear. The germline gives CDR1 KGHSH, CDR2 LQKENI. The V end was cut by 4 bases, the J end by 1 base, with 7 bases between. The CDR3 has 14 amino acids. The CDR3 DNA follows: TGTGCCAGCTCACTAAAACAGAACACCGGGGAGCTGTTTTTT. It codes for CASSLKQNTGELFF.

The chain joins TRBV5-1 to TRBJ2-7; 13 bases align to TRBD2. The junction had 15 bases not matched to a gene; V was cut back by 3 bases and J by 6 bases. Germline V CDR1 and CDR2: SGHRS, YFSETQ. The CDR3 is made up of 18 amino acids. The CDR3 sequence: CASSSTSGRAPGVLEQYF. Here the CDR3 DNA reads TGCGCCAGCAGCTCAACTAGCGGGAGGGCCCCCGGGGTCCTCGAGCAGTACTTC.

This chain connects TRBV6-6 to TRBJ1-5; D possibly corresponds to TRBD1 (5 bases). V lost 4 bases and J 5 bases, leaving 12 bases between the germline ends. The CDR3 has 14 amino acids. Germline lookup yields CDR1 MNHNY and CDR2 SVGAGI (reference sequence). Here the CDR3 DNA reads TGTGCCAGCAGTTTCGGGGGGGTTGATCAGCCCCAGCATTTT. This codes for CASSFGGVDQPQHF.

The chain uses TRBV28 and TRBJ1-2; 10 bases agree with TRBD1. Germline V gene lookup returns CDR1 MDHEN and CDR2 SYDVKM. With 5 bases clipped from V and 10 bases from J, the junction kept 7 bases outside the gene matches. The CDR3 covers 13 residues. CDR3 DNA: TGTGCCAGCAGTCCCCGAGACAGGGGGCCCTACACCTTC. Its translation: CASSPRDRGPYTF.

The chain combines TRBV10-2 with TRBJ1-2; 8 bases align to TRBD1. V was clipped by 2 bases and J by 4 bases; unmatched bases: 6. The CDR3 is made up of 15 amino acids. The germline gives CDR1 WSHSY, CDR2 SAAADI. The CDR3 here is CASSEVQGAGYGYTF. The DNA for the CDR3 is TGCGCCAGCAGTGAGGTGCAGGGGGCAGGCTATGGCTACACCTTC.

A remark on this clone: An end of the junction does not agree with germline; a read error may underlie this. The chain carries TRBV7-7 and TRBJ2-3; TRBD2 aligns across 10 bases. The CDR3 is 15 residues long. In germline, CDR1 is SSHAT, CDR2 FNYEAQ (reference sequence). This chain's CDR3 is CASSQGLAGTDTQYF. CDR3 in DNA: TGTGCTAGCAGCCAAGGACTAGCGGGCACAGATACGCAGTATTTT.

The chain joins TRBV11-2 to TRBJ1-5, with D hard to call. Germline V gives CDR1 SGHAT, CDR2 FQNNGV. The CDR3 is 14 amino acids. Trimming left V 0 bases short and J 3 bases short, with 6 bases between. The CDR3 nucleotides read TGTGCCAGCAGCTTAGAGGGCTACAATCAGCCCCAGCATTTT. Protein sequence: CASSLEGYNQPQHF.

The rearrangement joins TRBV19 to TRBJ1-2, with a tentative D call TRBD1 (5 bases). Germline V gene lookup returns CDR1 LNHDA and CDR2 SQIVND (reference sequence). The CDR3 is 18 amino acids. Deletions cut 3 bases from V and 6 bases from J, with 26 bases between. CDR3 amino acids: CASSILSGIQPASHGYTF. The CDR3 region has the DNA TGTGCCAGTAGTATTCTTTCAGGGATTCAGCCGGCCTCCCATGGCTACACCTTC.

The V gene is TRBV30, the J gene TRBJ1-2; possibly TRBD1 for D (5 bases). Germline V gene sequence: CDR1 GTSNPN, CDR2 SVGIG (reference sequence). The CDR3 spans 12 residues. V was cut by 3 bases and J by 2 bases, with 7 bases left in between. The CDR3 nucleotides are TGTGCCTGGAGACAGGAGAACTATGGCTACACCTTC. Protein product: CAWRQENYGYTF.

V usage is TRBV27 and J usage is TRBJ2-1; 9 nucleotides line up with TRBD2. CDR3 size: 15 residues. CDR1 MNHEY and CDR2 SMNVEV come from the germline V gene (reference sequence). V shed 6 bases and J 8 bases; nucleotides not matched to a gene: 11. The CDR3 DNA reads TGTGCCAGCAGCCAGCAAGCGGGGGGTGACGATGAGCAGTTCTTC. It specifies CASSQQAGGDDEQFF.